The next 30 T cell receptor beta chains were all read from a single sample in a study of shared clonotypes between healthy human individuals. Naive-designated CD8 cells lacked CD45RO, were positively enriched for CCR7, and omitted terminally differentiated effector memory CD45RA+ cells. Generated by immunoSEQ multiplex PCR, the TCRdb table keeps only in-frame clones and is missing some. The table shows millions of clones, with around 93% occurring only once. The sequencing sample was made of naive CD8+ T cells from PBMCs. These receptors were obtained from a man between 18 and 35 years old in good health. Some clones in this sample may be carry-over from other donors' samples.

The chain links TRBV11-1 to TRBJ2-1, with 9 bases aligning to TRBD2. This CDR3 region has 17 residues. V gave up 1 base and J gave up 3 bases; unmatched junction bases: 7. CDR1 is SGHAT and CDR2 is FQDESV in the germline V gene (reference sequence). The CDR3 DNA reads TGTGCCAGCAGCTTAGAGGCTAGCGGGATGGGCTACAATGAGCAGTTCTTC. Its translation: CASSLEASGMGYNEQFF.

The genes are TRBV5-6 and TRBJ2-2; the D call may be TRBD1 or TRBD2 (6 bases each). The CDR3 length is 15 residues. Trimming took off 4 bases at V and 0 bases at J, with 10 bases between the two ends. CDR1 is SGHDT, CDR2 YYEEEE, per germline. The CDR3 reads CASSAGTTNTGELFF. Here the CDR3 DNA reads TGTGCCAGCAGCGCGGGGACAACGAACACCGGGGAGCTGTTTTTT.

This clone was observed a single time. The chain carries TRBV9 and TRBJ2-4; 13 bases are shared with TRBD2. V lost 3 bases, J lost 3 bases, and 3 bases stayed unmatched. Germline CDR1 SGDLS, CDR2 YYNGEE. This CDR3 contains 16 residues. The CDR3 region has the DNA TGTGCCAGCAGCGGAGGACTAGCGGGAGTCAAAAACATTCAGTACTTC. Translated, it gives CASSGGLAGVKNIQYF.

CDR3 protein: CASSLDDQGTGEKLFF. The CDR3 DNA reads TGTGCCAGCAGCTTAGACGATCAGGGGACGGGTGAAAAACTGTTTTTT. The V call is TRBV7-2, the J call TRBJ1-4; D may be TRBD1 (6 bases). Trimming took off 1 base at V and 7 bases at J, with 16 bases between the two ends. The CDR3 runs 16 residues. Germline V gene sequence: CDR1 SGHTA, CDR2 FQGNSA.

The chain has TRBV6-5 and TRBJ2-2; the D is unclear. This CDR3 is 12 amino acids long. The germline CDR1 and CDR2 sequences are MNHEY and SVGAGI. The V and J ends lost 8 bases and 4 bases respectively, with 8 bases between them. CDR3 bases: TGTGCCAGCGGGGTCTCCACCGGGGAGCTGTTTTTT. Protein sequence: CASGVSTGELFF.

The chain uses TRBV19 and TRBJ2-3, with TRBD2 identical over 11 bases. The CDR3 is made up of 16 amino acids. With 3 bases clipped from V and 5 bases from J, the junction kept 7 bases outside the gene matches. Germline-derived CDR1 and CDR2 are LNHDA and SQIVND (reference sequence). CDR3 region: CASSMGLAAGGDTQYF. In DNA form, the CDR3 reads TGTGCCAGTAGTATGGGACTAGCGGCAGGTGGAGATACGCAGTATTTT.

The chain links TRBV5-1 to TRBJ2-3, with D tentatively TRBD1 (5 bases). Trimming took 5 bases from V and 3 from J, leaving 13 bases between them. Germline-derived CDR1 and CDR2 are SGHRS and YFSETQ. CDR3 length: 14 amino acids. CDR3 sequence reads: CASRIQGSTDTQYF. The CDR3, as DNA: TGCGCCAGCAGAATCCAGGGAAGTACAGATACGCAGTATTTT.

This clone was counted a single time. The chain carries TRBV7-9 and TRBJ2-7; perhaps D is TRBD1 or TRBD2 (5 bases each). V dropped 4 bases and J dropped 2 bases, with 12 bases sitting between them. Looked up from germline, CDR1 is SEHNR and CDR2 is FQNEAQ (reference sequence). This CDR3 is built from 14 residues. The CDR3 bases are TGTGCCAGCAGCTCCCCCCGGGACGCCTACGAGCAGTACTTC. It encodes CASSSPRDAYEQYF.

V usage is TRBV27 and J usage is TRBJ2-7; D not resolved. Trimming removed 3 bases at V and 6 bases at J, with 15 bases between. CDR1 and CDR2 (germline): MNHEY, SMNVEV (reference sequence). The CDR3 extends over 14 amino acids. CDR3 in amino acids: CASSLRASTGEQYF. The DNA of the CDR3 is TGTGCCAGCAGTTTGCGAGCATCCACCGGCGAGCAGTACTTC.

Remarks on this clone: Distinct nucleotide sequences in the sample also encode this CDR3. The CDR3 region has the DNA TGTGCCATCAGTGAGTCTCGGGGTGGGTATGGCTACACCTTC. This gives the protein CAISESRGGYGYTF. This sequence joins TRBV10-3 and TRBJ1-2; D not resolved. There are 14 residues in the CDR3. The germline V and J ends were trimmed by 0 bases and 5 bases, with 10 bases remaining between them. Germline values: CDR1 ENHRY, CDR2 SYGVKD.

The chain carries TRBV5-1 and TRBJ2-7; D gene unclear. The germline V and J ends were trimmed by 0 bases and 2 bases, with 12 bases remaining between them. Germline-derived CDR1 and CDR2 are SGHRS and YFSETQ. The CDR3 is 15 residues long. The CDR3 sequence is CASSLGGRAAYEQYF. The CDR3 nucleotides are TGCGCCAGCAGCTTGGGAGGACGGGCCGCCTACGAGCAGTACTTC.

The rearrangement joins TRBV11-2 to TRBJ2-1, with D tentatively TRBD1 or TRBD2 (5 bases each). The germline V and J ends were trimmed by 1 base and 5 bases, with 9 bases remaining between them. Germline CDR1 SGHAT, CDR2 FQNNGV. This CDR3 region has 14 residues. The CDR3 DNA is TGTGCCAGCAGCTTAGGGGGACGGAACAATGAGCAGTTCTTC. Translated, it gives CASSLGGRNNEQFF.

CDR3 bases: TGTGCCAGCAGGATGACAGGGGGGGTATTGAATGAGCAGTTCTTC. Its translation is CASRMTGGVLNEQFF. This sequence joins TRBV2 and TRBJ2-1; 9 nucleotides line up with TRBD1. The ends lost 6 bases at V and 7 bases at J; junction bases unmatched: 10. Germline V gene lookup returns CDR1 SNHLY and CDR2 FYNNEI. The CDR3 totals 15 residues.

The chain has TRBV9 and TRBJ2-1, with D possibly being TRBD1 (6 bases). Germline V CDR1 and CDR2: SGDLS, YYNGEE. The CDR3 length is 20 residues. V was cut by 4 bases and J by 3 bases, with 29 bases left in between. CDR3 amino acids: CASSPRGGQRIIPHYNEQFF. DNA for the CDR3: TGTGCCAGCAGCCCTCGGGGCGGACAGCGGATAATACCCCACTACAATGAGCAGTTCTTC.

The chain carries TRBV6-5 and TRBJ1-1, with 7 positions matching TRBD1. Germline-derived CDR1 and CDR2 are MNHEY and SVGAGI. The CDR3 is 12 residues long. After removal of 6 bases from V and 7 bases from J, the junction contained 5 bases not matched to a gene. CDR3 coding DNA: TGTGCCAGCAGCAATAGGGGGCTTGAAGCTTTCTTT. Its translation: CASSNRGLEAFF.

In the case of this clone: Other DNA sequences in this specimen translate into the identical CDR3. The chain combines TRBV28 with TRBJ2-7, with D perhaps TRBD2 (5 bases). Trimming stripped 2 bases from V and 2 bases from J, with 7 bases between. This CDR3 is built from 13 residues. Germline assignment: CDR1 MDHEN and CDR2 SYDVKM. CDR3 DNA sequence: TGTGCCAGCAGTTTACCCGGGGCCTACGAGCAGTACTTC. It codes for CASSLPGAYEQYF. The full variable domain, its missing parts supplied by reference TRBV28 and TRBJ2-7, is DVKVTQSSRYLVKRTGEKVFLECVQDMDHENMFWYRQDPGLGLRLIYFSYDVKMKEKGDIPEGYSVSREKKERFSLILESASTNQTSMYLCASSLPGAYEQYFGPGTRLTVT.

This chain uses TRBV19 with TRBJ1-4, with D unresolved. There are 16 residues in the CDR3. V lost 0 bases, J lost 3 bases, and 11 bases lay in between. The germline CDR1 and CDR2 sequences are LNHDA and SQIVND (reference sequence). Here the CDR3 reads CASSIDQETANEKLFF. CDR3 coding DNA: TGTGCCAGTAGTATAGATCAGGAGACGGCTAATGAAAAACTGTTTTTT.

The chain joins TRBV11-3 to TRBJ2-5; TRBD2 agrees at 13 bases. The CDR3 is 16 amino acids. The ends lost 1 base at V and 3 bases at J; junction bases unmatched: 2. Germline CDR1 reads SGHNT; CDR2 reads YENEEA. Written as DNA, the CDR3 is TGTGCCAGCAGCTTAGGGGGACTAGCGGGAAAAGAGACCCAGTACTTC. The encoded protein is CASSLGGLAGKETQYF.

This clone was picked up one time. The chain is built from TRBV27 and TRBJ2-5; TRBD1 might be the D (5 bases). Trimming removed 5 bases at V and 0 bases at J, with 13 bases between. This CDR3 spans 15 amino acids. Germline loops: CDR1 MNHEY, CDR2 SMNVEV (reference sequence). CDR3 residues: CASSKLGQNQETQYF. DNA of the CDR3: TGTGCCAGCAGTAAATTGGGGCAGAACCAAGAGACCCAGTACTTC.

This chain uses TRBV7-9 with TRBJ2-1; a weak D match, TRBD1 (5 bases). The CDR3 is 12 residues long. The germline V and J ends were trimmed by 5 bases and 11 bases, with 13 bases remaining between them. The germline CDR1 and CDR2 sequences are SEHNR and FQNEAQ (reference sequence). CDR3 residues: CASSPGWTQQFF. CDR3 nucleotides: TGTGCCAGCAGCCCTGGCTGGACACAGCAGTTCTTC.

The rearrangement uses TRBV7-8 and TRBJ2-6; D might be TRBD1 (6 bases). Germline V CDR1 and CDR2: SGHVS, FQNEAQ. V was shortened by 5 bases and J by 2 bases, with 13 bases between the two germline ends. The CDR3 contains 16 residues. The CDR3 nucleotides are TGTGCCAGCAGCCGATCACAGGGAACTGGGGCCAACGTCCTGACTTTC. Translating it yields CASSRSQGTGANVLTF. Full variable domain (missing parts from reference TRBV7-8 and TRBJ2-6): GAGVSQSPRYKVAKRGQDVALRCDPISGHVSLFWYQQALGQGPEFLTYFQNEAQLDKSGLPSDRFFAERPEGSVSTLKIQRTQQEDSAVYLCASSRSQGTGANVLTFGAGSRLTVL.

The gene calls are TRBV5-1 and TRBJ2-2, with 8 bases identical to TRBD2. V shed 2 bases and J 6 bases; nucleotides not matched to a gene: 9. CDR1 is SGHRS and CDR2 is YFSETQ in the germline V gene. The CDR3 extends over 16 amino acids. The DNA of the CDR3 is TGCGCCAGCAGCTTAAGTCCTCGGGAGGGCCCCGGGGAGCTGTTTTTT. This encodes CASSLSPREGPGELFF.

The chain uses TRBV6-6 and TRBJ2-7; 7 bases are a match to TRBD2. This CDR3 contains 15 residues. Germline assignment: CDR1 MNHNY and CDR2 SVGAGI (reference sequence). V was clipped by 6 bases and J by 0 bases; unmatched bases: 8. CDR3 DNA sequence: TGTGCCAGCAGCCAAATACGGGACTACTCCTACGAGCAGTACTTC. It specifies CASSQIRDYSYEQYF.

CDR3 nucleotide sequence: TGTGCCAGCAGCAAATCAAAGATCCGAAGAGATACGCAGTATTTT. It is translated as CASSKSKIRRDTQYF. This sequence joins TRBV21-1 and TRBJ2-3. TRBV21-1 is labeled a pseudogene. The CDR3 has 15 residues.

The CDR3: CASSLAGAGTYKTYNEQFF. CDR3 DNA: TGTGCCAGCAGCTTGGCGGGAGCTGGGACTTACAAAACTTACAATGAGCAGTTCTTC. The chain uses TRBV5-4 and TRBJ2-1, with TRBD2 as a possible D gene (6 bases). The CDR3 extends over 19 amino acids. The germline V gene encodes CDR1 SGHNT and CDR2 YYREEE (reference sequence). V lost 0 bases and J lost 4, with 23 bases in between.

The chain combines TRBV5-4 with TRBJ2-7; possible D gene TRBD2, 7 bases. Trimming left V 5 bases short and J 6 bases short, with 21 bases between. In germline, CDR1 is SGHNT, CDR2 YYREEE (reference sequence). This CDR3 region has 15 residues. The CDR3 sequence: CASSSVGRGRLEQYF. The CDR3 nucleotides are TGTGCCAGCAGTTCTGTCGGGCGGGGGCGGCTCGAGCAGTACTTC.

The rearrangement uses TRBV6-5 and TRBJ2-3; no clear D gene. Between the trimmed V and J ends, which lost 0 bases and 0 bases, there was a span of 10 bases. Per germline, CDR1 MNHEY and CDR2 SVGAGI. The CDR3 has 16 residues. The CDR3: CASSYSRLPSTDTQYF. The CDR3 DNA sequence: TGTGCCAGCAGTTACTCCCGCCTGCCTAGCACAGATACGCAGTATTTT.

This clone was observed a single time. Other DNA sequences in this sample translate to the same CDR3. The J gene is TRBJ2-1, the V gene TRBV29-1, with D possibly being TRBD2 (6 bases). This CDR3 region has 14 residues. Germline assignment: CDR1 SQVTM and CDR2 ANQGSEA. Trimming left V 1 base short and J 2 bases short, with 9 bases between. The CDR3 is CSVEGGRTYNEQFF. CDR3 DNA sequence: TGCAGCGTTGAAGGAGGGAGGACCTACAATGAGCAGTTCTTC.

This chain uses TRBV11-3 with TRBJ2-2; the D gene is possibly TRBD1 (6 bases). Trimming removed 2 bases from V and 1 base from J, with 8 bases in between. This CDR3 spans 15 amino acids. Germline assignment: CDR1 SGHNT and CDR2 YENEEA. The CDR3 here is CASSLPRGNTGELFF. CDR3 DNA sequence: TGTGCCAGCAGCTTACCCAGGGGGAACACCGGGGAGCTGTTTTTT.

In regard to this clone: At the DNA level, this CDR3 is encoded by other sequences in the same sample as well. This chain links TRBV2 with TRBJ2-5, with TRBD2 matching 10 bases. V shed 2 bases and J 4 bases; nucleotides not matched to a gene: 4. The CDR3 consists of 15 residues. CDR1 SNHLY and CDR2 FYNNEI come from the germline V gene. The CDR3 spells CASSELAGVLETQYF. CDR3 sequence (DNA): TGTGCCAGCAGTGAACTAGCGGGAGTATTAGAGACCCAGTACTTC. Combining the CDR3 with reference TRBV2 and TRBJ2-5 gives the whole variable domain EPEVTQTPSHQVTQMGQEVILRCVPISNHLYFYWYRQILGQKVEFLVSFYNNEISEKSEIFDDQFSVERPDGSNFTLKIRSTKLEDSAMYFCASSELAGVLETQYFGPGTRLLVL.